This TCR beta chain was obtained from a study of T-cell reconstitution after alpha-beta-depleted transplantation in children. Whole-study results and caveats: Surviving recipient T cells and thymic progenitors produced the high day-60 TCRbeta diversity seen in some patients. At one year after transplant, newly produced T cells mostly accounted for T-cell counts and diversity. Reportedly, roughly two months post-transplant, alpha-beta T cells arose from several hundred expanded graft clones.

This clonotype was detected many times. Antigen unknown. One end of the junction varies from germline; a read error may be responsible. Researchers prepared the TCRbeta library using unique molecular identifiers, the study reports. TCRdb reprocessed the PCR reads with MiXCR, giving one entry per CDR3 protein. Seen here are hundreds of thousands of distinct CDR3 sequences, roughly 18% observed once, and the top ten hold about 45%. Germline CDR1 and CDR2: SGHRS and YFSETQ. This CDR3 has 14 residues. The sequenced sample was PBMCs, mostly from graft donor cells, obtained 360 days after TCRalphabeta/CD19-depleted stem cell transplant. The origin of this receptor is a male patient aged 2 to 10 who had a stem cell transplant for acute lymphoblastic leukemia, so the T cells may come from the graft donor. The V call is TRBV5-1, the J call TRBJ1-4; 8 bases map to TRBD1. CDR3 residues: CASSLGQGNEKLFF. CDR3 in DNA: TGTGCCAGCAGCCTAGGACAGGGTAACGAAAAACTGTTTTTT.